The next 11 T cell receptor beta chains were all read from a single sample in a study of blood T cell repertoires in COVID-19. Libraries were prepared by immunoSEQ multiplex PCR; TCRdb keeps only in-frame clonotypes and omits some of them. The sample includes roughly 140,000 clones, 85% to 90% seen only once; the top ten take about 11%. The sequencing sample was made of peripheral blood. These TCRs come from an elderly woman with acute or convalescent COVID-19.

This clone is a singleton in its sample. The chain combines TRBV30 with TRBJ1-4; D remains unclear. Trimming stripped 0 bases from V and 0 bases from J, with 8 bases between. The CDR3 covers 15 residues. CDR1 is GTSNPN and CDR2 is SVGIG in the germline V gene (reference sequence). CDR3 residues: CAWSVWGATNEKLFF. In DNA form, the CDR3 reads TGTGCCTGGAGTGTATGGGGAGCAACTAATGAAAAACTGTTTTTT.

This chain uses TRBV7-3 with TRBJ2-1; D gene unclear. Germline CDR1 reads SGHTA; CDR2 reads FQGTGA. The CDR3 contains 12 residues. Trimming removed 4 bases from V and 12 bases from J, with 13 bases in between. In DNA form, the CDR3 reads TGTGCCAGCAGCTCCCCCGGGTACCCGCAGTTCTTC. Amino acids: CASSSPGYPQFF.

The chain has TRBV28 and TRBJ1-1; the D is unclear. Per germline, CDR1 MDHEN and CDR2 SYDVKM. Trimming cost V 6 bases and J 1 base, with 15 bases left between them. CDR3 length equals 15 residues. The DNA of the CDR3 is TGTGCCAGCAGCCTCCGGAGGGCCGGGAACACTGAAGCTTTCTTT. Its translation: CASSLRRAGNTEAFF.

V usage is TRBV12-5 and J usage is TRBJ1-4; D uncertain. The CDR3 totals 11 residues. The ends were cut back, 8 bases at V and 3 bases at J, with 4 bases in the middle. CDR1 LGHNT and CDR2 FRNRAP come from the germline V gene. The CDR3 loop is CASRANEKLFF. CDR3 nucleotide sequence: TGTGCTAGTCGGGCTAATGAAAAACTGTTTTTT.

This clone was observed once. This sequence joins TRBV15 and TRBJ2-2; 7 nucleotides agree with TRBD1. This CDR3 comprises 17 residues. From germline, CDR1 is LNHNV and CDR2 YYDKDF (reference sequence). The V gene end was trimmed by 1 base and the J gene end by 0 bases; junction bases not matched to a gene: 5. DNA for the CDR3: TGTGCCACCAGCAGAGCGACAGGGACCGCGAACACCGGGGAGCTGTTTTTT. It codes for CATSRATGTANTGELFF.

V is TRBV9 and J is TRBJ1-2; 7 nucleotides line up with TRBD1. Germline V gene sequence: CDR1 SGDLS, CDR2 YYNGEE. J was trimmed by 8 bases and V by 3 bases; bases with no gene match: 13. The CDR3 consists of 15 residues. The CDR3: CASSAEPTGSQGYTF. DNA of the CDR3: TGTGCCAGCAGCGCAGAACCGACAGGGTCTCAGGGCTACACCTTC.

J is TRBJ1-2 and V is TRBV18; 8 bases are shared with TRBD1. The germline CDR1 and CDR2 sequences are KGHSH and LQKENI. The CDR3 is made up of 15 amino acids. Trimming cost V 3 bases and J 2 bases; bases outside gene matches: 5. CDR3 bases: TGTGCCAGCTCACCCCGGGACAGGAGGAACTATGGCTACACCTTC. This encodes CASSPRDRRNYGYTF.

The sample holds a few counts of this clone. V usage is TRBV6-6 and J usage is TRBJ1-4; no definite D call. Germline loops: CDR1 MNHNY, CDR2 SVGAGI (reference sequence). This CDR3 has 13 residues. V lost 8 bases and J lost 8, with 15 bases in between. The CDR3 protein is CASPQRANEKLFF. CDR3 bases: TGTGCCAGCCCACAGAGGGCCAACGAAAAACTGTTTTTT.

V gene TRBV3-1 (or the pseudogene TRBV3-2) combines with J gene TRBJ2-7, with D unclear. The germline CDR1 and CDR2 sequences are LGHDT and YNNKEL (reference sequence). The CDR3 has 13 amino acids. Trimming took off 4 bases at V and 2 bases at J, with 9 bases between the two ends. CDR3 sequence (DNA): TGTGCCAGCAGCCCTGCGGTGGCCTACGAGCAGTACTTC. It specifies CASSPAVAYEQYF.

The table lists this clone with a count of one. V and J are TRBV29-1 and TRBJ2-1, with a weak D call TRBD1 (6 bases). CDR1 is SQVTM and CDR2 is ANQGSEA in the germline V gene. The CDR3 consists of 14 residues. Trimming shortened V by 6 bases and J by 0 bases, and 12 bases separated the two germline ends. DNA of the CDR3: TGCAGCGTCCTAGGGGGTAGCTCCTACAATGAGCAGTTCTTC. Translation gives CSVLGGSSYNEQFF.

V usage is TRBV6-6 and J usage is TRBJ2-7, with 7 positions matching TRBD2. The CDR3 length is 15 residues. With 10 bases clipped from V and 6 bases from J, the junction kept 18 bases outside the gene matches. CDR1 is MNHNY, CDR2 SVGAGI, per germline (reference sequence). This CDR3 is CATSSRDGGLGEQYF. The DNA for the CDR3 is TGTGCCACCTCATCAAGGGACGGGGGGTTAGGCGAGCAGTACTTC.